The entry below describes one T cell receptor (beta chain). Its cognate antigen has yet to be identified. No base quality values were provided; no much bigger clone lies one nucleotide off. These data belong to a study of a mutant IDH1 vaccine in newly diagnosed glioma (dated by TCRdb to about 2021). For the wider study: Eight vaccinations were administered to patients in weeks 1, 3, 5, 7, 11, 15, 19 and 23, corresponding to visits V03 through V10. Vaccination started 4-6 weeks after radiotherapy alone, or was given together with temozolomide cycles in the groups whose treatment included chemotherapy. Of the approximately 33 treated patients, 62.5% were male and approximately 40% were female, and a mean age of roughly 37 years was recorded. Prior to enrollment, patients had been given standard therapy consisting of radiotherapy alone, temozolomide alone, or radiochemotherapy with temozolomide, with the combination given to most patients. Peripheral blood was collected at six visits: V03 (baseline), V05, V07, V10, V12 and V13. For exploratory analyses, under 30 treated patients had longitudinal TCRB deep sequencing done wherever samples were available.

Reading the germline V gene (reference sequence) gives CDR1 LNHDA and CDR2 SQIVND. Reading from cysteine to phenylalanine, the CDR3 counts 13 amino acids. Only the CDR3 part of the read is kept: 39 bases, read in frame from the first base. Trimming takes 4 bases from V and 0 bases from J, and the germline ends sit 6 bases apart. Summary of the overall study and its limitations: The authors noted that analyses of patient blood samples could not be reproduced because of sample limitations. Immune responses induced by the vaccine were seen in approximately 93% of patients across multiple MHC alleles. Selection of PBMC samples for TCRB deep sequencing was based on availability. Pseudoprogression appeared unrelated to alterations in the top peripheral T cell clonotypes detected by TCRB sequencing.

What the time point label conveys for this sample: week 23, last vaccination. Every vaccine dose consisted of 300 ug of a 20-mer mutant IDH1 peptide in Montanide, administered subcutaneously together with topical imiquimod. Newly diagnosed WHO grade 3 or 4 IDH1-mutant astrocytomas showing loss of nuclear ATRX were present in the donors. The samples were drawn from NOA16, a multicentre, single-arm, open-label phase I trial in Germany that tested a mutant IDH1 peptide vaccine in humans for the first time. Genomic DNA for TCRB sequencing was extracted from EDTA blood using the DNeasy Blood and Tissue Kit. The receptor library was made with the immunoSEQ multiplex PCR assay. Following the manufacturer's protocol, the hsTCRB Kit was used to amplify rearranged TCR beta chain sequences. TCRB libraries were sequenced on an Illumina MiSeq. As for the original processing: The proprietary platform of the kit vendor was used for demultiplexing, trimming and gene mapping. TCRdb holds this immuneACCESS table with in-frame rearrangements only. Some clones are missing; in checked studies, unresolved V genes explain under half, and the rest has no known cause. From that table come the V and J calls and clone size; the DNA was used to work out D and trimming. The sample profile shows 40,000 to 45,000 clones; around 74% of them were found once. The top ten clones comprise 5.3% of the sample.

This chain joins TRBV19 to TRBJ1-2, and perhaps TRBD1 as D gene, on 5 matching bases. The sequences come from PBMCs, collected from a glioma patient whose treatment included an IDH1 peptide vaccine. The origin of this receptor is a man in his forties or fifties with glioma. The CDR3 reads CASSRDSNYGYTF. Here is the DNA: TGTGCCAGTAGTAGGGACTCTAACTATGGCTACACCTTC.